This T cell receptor (beta chain) was recovered during a study of blood T cell repertoires in COVID-19. V was shortened by 6 bases and J by 6 bases, with 15 bases between the two germline ends. CDR1 MDHEN and CDR2 SYDVKM come from the germline V gene. CDR3 length: 14 amino acids. Sequenced by immunoSEQ multiplex PCR; TCRdb stores in-frame clones only, minus some. This table has tens of thousands of clones, about 80% appearing once. The sequenced sample was peripheral blood. This clonotype was sampled from a human donor in a cohort sampled during active COVID-19. The genes are TRBV28 and TRBJ1-5, with a weak D call TRBD1 (5 bases). The CDR3 loop reads CASSSPQGTQPQHF. The CDR3, as DNA: TGTGCCAGCAGCTCGCCCCAGGGTACTCAGCCCCAGCATTTT.